A selection of T cell receptor beta chains follows, all from one sample in a study of blood T cell repertoires in COVID-19. Generated by immunoSEQ multiplex PCR, the TCRdb table keeps only in-frame clones and is missing some. Among approximately 50,000 clones listed, about 92% were seen once. The sample consisted of peripheral blood. These receptor sequences come from a man aged 45-60 years with active COVID-19. Both conserved end residues are part of each CDR3. A D gene is named only where the DNA matches it firmly. Size is stated for part of the rows, as once, few or many counts, or as a class when the clone is expanded.

clone size,J gene,D gene,V gene,CDR3 protein,CDR3 DNA
NA,TRBJ1-1,NA,TRBV11-2,CASSFMRGRGGKQAFF,TGTGCCAGCAGCTTCATGCGGGGGCGCGGGGGCAAGCAAGCTTTCTTT
once,TRBJ2-2,TRBD2,TRBV4-3,CASSQGEGTGELFF,TGCGCCAGCAGCCAAGGGGAGGGGACCGGGGAGCTGTTTTTT
NA,TRBJ2-2,TRBD1,TRBV27,CASSFDRGQNTGELFF,TGTGCCAGCAGTTTCGACAGGGGGCAAAACACCGGGGAGCTGTTTTTT
NA,TRBJ2-1,NA,TRBV5-1,CASSLTGAVSGNEQFF,TGCGCCAGCAGCTTGACAGGCGCCGTCTCGGGCAATGAGCAGTTCTTC
NA,TRBJ1-2,TRBD1,TRBV25-1,CASSAQTGLYGYTF,TGTGCCAGCAGTGCCCAGACAGGGCTCTATGGCTACACCTTC
once,TRBJ1-5,TRBD1,TRBV6-1,CASSERGDSFNQPQHF,TGTGCCAGCAGTGAACGTGGGGACAGCTTCAATCAGCCCCAGCATTTT
NA,TRBJ2-3,TRBD2,TRBV4-1,CASSRAGEGLSDTQYF,TGCGCCAGCAGCCGTGCGGGGGAGGGCCTATCTGATACGCAGTATTTT
NA,TRBJ1-1,NA,TRBV14,CASSLGRGTEAFF,TGTGCCAGCAGTCTAGGACGGGGGACTGAAGCTTTCTTT
NA,TRBJ1-2,TRBD1,TRBV5-1,CASSETGGANYGYTF,TGCGCCAGCAGCGAAACAGGGGGCGCGAACTATGGCTACACCTTC
NA,TRBJ2-2,NA,TRBV5-4,CASSLWGTNTGELFF,TGTGCCAGCAGCTTGTGGGGGACTAACACCGGGGAGCTGTTTTTT
NA,TRBJ2-7,TRBD1,TRBV28,CASRPNRDSEQYF,TGTGCCAGCAGGCCCAACCGGGACAGCGAGCAGTACTTC
NA,TRBJ2-7,NA,TRBV7-8,CASSLGTDGGGQYF,TGTGCCAGCAGCTTAGGGACTGACGGCGGTGGGCAGTACTTC
NA,TRBJ2-1,NA,TRBV16,CASSQSGGARNEQFF,TGTGCCAGCAGCCAATCAGGCGGGGCGAGAAATGAGCAGTTCTTC
NA,TRBJ2-3,NA,TRBV28,CASSLATQGTDTQYF,TGTGCCAGCAGTTTGGCAACGCAGGGCACAGATACGCAGTATTTT
NA,TRBJ1-2,NA,TRBV4-2,CASSQGGQGNGYTF,TGTGCCAGCAGCCAAGGGGGCCAGGGTAATGGCTACACCTTC
NA,TRBJ2-5,NA,TRBV5-1,CASSFDGQPTATQYF,TGCGCCAGCAGCTTTGATGGGCAACCGACGGCGACCCAGTACTTC
NA,TRBJ1-2,NA,TRBV4-1,CASSQERVRANYGYTF,TGCGCCAGCAGCCAAGAACGAGTGAGGGCTAACTATGGCTACACCTTC
NA,TRBJ1-5,NA,TRBV6-6,CASSSQGSGNQPQHF,TGTGCCAGCAGCTCACAGGGTTCTGGTAATCAGCCCCAGCATTTT
NA,TRBJ2-2,TRBD2,TRBV11-2,CASANIGGRGTGELFF,TGTGCCAGCGCCAATATAGGAGGGAGGGGCACCGGGGAGCTGTTTTTT
NA,TRBJ2-1,TRBD1,TRBV18,CASSPPLQGVYNEQFF,TGTGCCAGCTCACCACCGCTCCAGGGGGTATACAATGAGCAGTTCTTC
NA,TRBJ2-3,NA,TRBV19,CASSPSPRLTSTDTQYF,TGTGCCAGTAGTCCCTCCCCTAGATTAACTAGCACAGATACGCAGTATTTT
NA,TRBJ2-7,TRBD1,TRBV3-1/TRBV3-2,CASSQVGTGSYEQYF,TGTGCCAGCAGCCAAGTCGGGACAGGGTCCTACGAGCAGTACTTC
NA,TRBJ1-5,NA,TRBV19,CASTDTGVPNQPQHF,TGTGCCAGTACGGATACCGGGGTCCCGAATCAGCCCCAGCATTTT
once,TRBJ1-4,NA,TRBV14,CASSRDVRSEKLFF,TGTGCCAGCAGCCGTGATGTGAGGAGTGAAAAACTGTTTTTT
NA,TRBJ2-7,NA,TRBV11-1,CASSFDSPTGYEQYF,TGTGCCAGCAGCTTTGACTCCCCAACGGGTTACGAGCAGTACTTC
NA,TRBJ1-5,TRBD1,TRBV7-9,CATQGVGNQPQHF,TGTGCCACCCAGGGGGTGGGTAATCAGCCCCAGCATTTT
NA,TRBJ1-3,TRBD1,TRBV27,CASSLSPPGQGRSGNTIYF,TGTGCCAGCAGTTTATCCCCACCGGGACAGGGGCGCTCTGGAAACACCATATATTTT
NA,TRBJ1-6,NA,TRBV28,CASTTTGDNSPLHF,TGTGCCAGCACCACCACAGGTGATAATTCACCCCTCCACTTT
NA,TRBJ2-7,NA,TRBV9,CASSTTGLSYEQYF,TGTGCCAGCAGCACGACGGGACTCTCCTACGAGCAGTACTTC
NA,TRBJ1-4,TRBD1,TRBV15,CATSRVRGHEKLFF,TGTGCCACCAGCAGAGTCAGGGGGCATGAAAAACTGTTTTTT
NA,TRBJ2-2,TRBD1,TRBV19,CASSFPPWNRGEETGELFF,TGTGCCAGTAGTTTCCCCCCATGGAACAGGGGGGAGGAAACCGGGGAGCTGTTTTTT